The 31 T cell receptor beta chains given below trace back to one sample, sequenced in a study of CD8 T cells in ankylosing spondylitis. One entry per CDR3 protein, called by TCRdb with MiXCR from the 5' RACE reads. The data hold 350,000 to 450,000 distinct CDR3 sequences, with approximately 20% observed a single time. Material: blood, either unsorted or a sorted T cell fraction (not recorded which). These receptors were collected from a male donor with ankylosing spondylitis or in good health (not recorded which).

J is TRBJ1-1 and V is TRBV7-9, with D maybe TRBD1 (5 bases). This CDR3 is 14 amino acids long. Germline V gene data show CDR1 as SEHNR and CDR2 as FQNEAQ (reference sequence). V gave up 5 bases and J gave up 6 bases, with 16 bases separating them. The CDR3 spells CASSSGGLDSEAFF. Written as DNA, the CDR3 is TGTGCCAGCAGCAGCGGGGGGTTGGATTCTGAAGCTTTCTTT.

The table lists this clonotype with many counts. The V gene is TRBV5-1, the J gene TRBJ2-7; 8 bases fit TRBD1. From germline, CDR1 is SGHRS and CDR2 YFSETQ. This CDR3 has 13 residues. Trimming at V came to 5 bases and at J to 2 bases, leaving 3 bases not matched to a gene. CDR3 bases: TGCGCCAGCAGAGCGACAGGGGCCTACGAGCAGTACTTC. Translation: CASRATGAYEQYF. The variable domain in full, with the rest retrieved from reference TRBV5-1 and TRBJ2-7, is KAGVTQTPRYLIKTRGQQVTLSCSPISGHRSVSWYQQTPGQGLQFLFEYFSETQRNKGNFPGRFSGRQFSNSRSEMNVSTLELGDSALYLCASRATGAYEQYFGPGTRLTVT.

The chain links TRBV2 to TRBJ2-7, with unresolved D. The length of the CDR3 is 11 residues. V was pared by 8 bases and J by 0 bases, with 5 bases between. Germline V gene lookup returns CDR1 SNHLY and CDR2 FYNNEI. CDR3 sequence (DNA): TGTGCCAGCGCGAGCTCCTACGAGCAGTACTTC. Residues: CASASSYEQYF.

This clonotype came up a few times. As DNA, the CDR3 is TGTGCCAGCAGCTCGGTGTTTGGACAGGACTCCTACGAGCAGTACTTC. Its translation: CASSSVFGQDSYEQYF. The gene calls are TRBV12-3 or TRBV12-4 and TRBJ2-7; TRBD1 agrees at 7 bases. The CDR3 is 16 amino acids. The J segment lost 0 bases and the V segment lost 6 bases, leaving 11 bases of the junction unmatched.

V and J are TRBV10-2 and TRBJ1-5; 8 positions agree with TRBD1. Trimming removed 9 bases from V and 7 bases from J; junction bases left unmatched: 11. This CDR3 region has 14 residues. The V gene's germline CDR1 is WSHSY and CDR2 SAAADI. This chain's CDR3 is CASTGGGGRQPQHF. In DNA form, the CDR3 reads TGCGCCAGTACAGGGGGTGGGGGCCGGCAGCCCCAGCATTTT.

This clonotype was counted a few times. The V call is TRBV21-1, the J call TRBJ2-7; the table assigns TRBD1, which was not confirmed against the DNA. TRBV21-1 is a documented pseudogene. The CDR3 is 16 residues long. CDR3: CASSPPSLDLAYEQYF. CDR3 coding DNA: TGTGCCAGCAGCCCCCCATCCCTCGATCTGGCCTACGAGCAGTACTTC.

This clonotype appeared a few times. V and J are TRBV12-3 or TRBV12-4 and TRBJ2-3; D remains unclear. This CDR3 contains 15 residues. The V end lost 0 bases, the J end lost 2 bases, and 9 bases lay between the germline ends. Here the CDR3 reads CASSLALGATDTQYF. CDR3 nucleotides: TGTGCCAGCAGTTTAGCGCTAGGCGCCACAGATACGCAGTATTTT.

There are a few counts of this clonotype. This rearrangement joins TRBV29-1 to TRBJ2-7, with D perhaps matching TRBD1 (5 bases). The germline V and J ends were trimmed by 1 base and 4 bases, with 5 bases remaining between them. The CDR3 length is 11 residues. Germline V lookup: CDR1 SQVTM, CDR2 ANQGSEA. CDR3 DNA: TGCAGCGTTGAAGGACAGTACGAGCAGTACTTC. Its protein is CSVEGQYEQYF.

This rearrangement joins TRBV11-3 to TRBJ1-1; 7 positions match TRBD1. V lost 4 bases and J lost 12; bases outside the gene matches: 8. Germline lookup yields CDR1 SGHNT and CDR2 YENEEA. There are 12 residues in the CDR3. The DNA of the CDR3 is TGTGCCAGCAGCTCAATCGACAGGGTGACTTTCTTT. As protein: CASSSIDRVTFF.

The V gene is TRBV20-1, the J gene TRBJ2-7; D is perhaps TRBD1 (6 bases). Trimming stripped 2 bases from V and 1 base from J, with 12 bases between. The CDR3 consists of 14 residues. The V gene's germline CDR1 is DFQATT and CDR2 SNEGSKA (reference sequence). CDR3 DNA: TGCAGTGCTAGAACTAACACAGGGTCCTACGAGCAGTACTTC. It is translated as CSARTNTGSYEQYF.

This clonotype was detected only a few times. The chain is built from TRBV12-3 or TRBV12-4 and TRBJ2-2, with 9 bases matching TRBD1. The ends lost 10 bases at V and 5 bases at J; junction bases unmatched: 5. The CDR3 runs 13 residues. The CDR3 loop is CAIRQGVTGELFF. In DNA, the CDR3 is TGTGCCATTCGACAGGGGGTTACCGGGGAGCTGTTTTTT.

This clonotype was detected only a few times. The chain recombines TRBV19 with TRBJ1-1; tentatively, D is TRBD1 (6 bases). The CDR3 is 12 residues long. Germline V gene data show CDR1 as LNHDA and CDR2 as SQIVND (reference sequence). The V end was cut by 8 bases, the J end by 5 bases, with 12 bases between. CDR3 sequence: CASEEGGTEAFF. The CDR3 DNA reads TGTGCCAGTGAGGAAGGGGGGACTGAAGCTTTCTTT. Drawing the rest from reference TRBV19 and TRBJ1-1, the complete variable domain is DGGITQSPKYLFRKEGQNVTLSCEQNLNHDAMYWYRQDPGQGLRLIYYSQIVNDFQKGDIAEGYSVSREKKESFPLTVTSAQKNPTAFYLCASEEGGTEAFFGQGTRLTVV.

The chain uses TRBV13 and TRBJ1-1; 7 bases align to TRBD1. The length of the CDR3 is 14 residues. After removal of 6 bases from V and 3 bases from J, the junction contained 7 bases not matched to a gene. Germline loops: CDR1 PRHDT, CDR2 FYEKMQ (reference sequence). CDR3 sequence: CASSYSTGHTEAFF. For the CDR3, the DNA is TGTGCCAGCAGTTACTCGACAGGGCACACTGAAGCTTTCTTT.

This clonotype was seen more than once but under ten times. V is TRBV7-9 and J is TRBJ2-1; 9 bases are a match to TRBD1. This CDR3 spans 12 amino acids. Germline trimming cut 8 bases from V and 7 bases from J; bases unmatched to any gene: 3. Germline-derived CDR1 and CDR2 are SEHNR and FQNEAQ (reference sequence). The CDR3 spells CASGDRANEQFF. CDR3 coding DNA: TGTGCCAGCGGGGACAGGGCGAATGAGCAGTTCTTC.

DNA of the CDR3: TGTGCCAGCGGGACGGGACAGCAGGACACCGGGGAGCTGTTTTTT. This translates into CASGTGQQDTGELFF. The chain uses TRBV7-9 and TRBJ2-2, with TRBD1 matching 7 bases. CDR3 length: 15 residues. The V gene end was trimmed by 8 bases and the J gene end by 3 bases; junction bases not matched to a gene: 9. Germline V CDR1 and CDR2: SEHNR, FQNEAQ (reference sequence).

The genes are TRBV29-1 and TRBJ2-5; D not resolved. The CDR3 loop spans 12 amino acids. Germline CDR1 is SQVTM and CDR2 is ANQGSEA. V dropped 1 base and J dropped 1 base, with 4 bases sitting between them. CDR3 sequence: CSVEVGQETQYF. The CDR3 DNA sequence: TGCAGCGTTGAAGTGGGCCAAGAGACCCAGTACTTC.

The sample holds a few counts of this clonotype. The CDR3 DNA is TGCAGTGCTAGAGATGCAGGGGGGGAGGCAGAGCAGTACTTC. Translation: CSARDAGGEAEQYF. The V gene is TRBV20-1, the J gene TRBJ2-7; D may correspond to TRBD1 or TRBD2 (7 bases each). Germline lookup yields CDR1 DFQATT and CDR2 SNEGSKA (reference sequence). The germline V and J ends were trimmed by 0 bases and 7 bases, with 16 bases remaining between them. This CDR3 spans 14 amino acids.

J is TRBJ1-4 and V is TRBV4-1; TRBD1 agrees at 9 bases. This CDR3 comprises 16 residues. Germline CDR1 reads MGHRA; CDR2 reads YSYEKL. The V segment lost 0 bases and the J segment 7 bases; nucleotides outside the gene matches: 6. This chain's CDR3 is CASSQDPGTGSEKLFF. The CDR3 bases are TGCGCCAGCAGCCAAGATCCCGGGACAGGGTCTGAAAAACTGTTTTTT.

This chain joins TRBV3-1 and TRBJ2-1; the match to TRBD2 covers 8 bases. The CDR3 runs to 13 residues. Germline V gives CDR1 LGHDT, CDR2 YNNKEL (reference sequence). Unmatched junction bases numbered 6, after V lost 7 bases and J lost 7 bases. The CDR3 protein is CASTGTSWNEQFF. CDR3 nucleotides: TGTGCCAGCACCGGGACTAGTTGGAATGAGCAGTTCTTC.

The rearrangement links TRBV10-1 to TRBJ2-7, with D possibly being TRBD1 (6 bases). CDR1 is WNHNN, CDR2 SYGVQD, per germline (reference sequence). Trimming left V 1 base short and J 0 bases short, with 10 bases between. The CDR3 runs to 15 residues. CDR3 nucleotides: TGCGCCAGCAGTGAGTTTACAGGGAACTCCTACGAGCAGTACTTC. Protein product: CASSEFTGNSYEQYF.

The table lists this clonotype with a few counts. The chain recombines TRBV6-5 with TRBJ2-3, with D maybe TRBD2 (6 bases). The CDR3 is made up of 15 amino acids. Germline assignment: CDR1 MNHEY and CDR2 SVGAGI. V was cut by 2 bases and J by 4 bases, with 13 bases left in between. CDR3 in amino acids: CASSYVAGSSDTQYF. The CDR3 coding sequence is TGTGCCAGCAGTTACGTGGCGGGGTCGTCAGATACGCAGTATTTT.

This clonotype was found a few times. The gene calls are TRBV4-2 and TRBJ2-1; D gene ambiguous. Germline loops: CDR1 LGHNA, CDR2 YNFKEQ. Trimming removed 0 bases at V and 10 bases at J, with 13 bases between. The CDR3 covers 14 residues. The CDR3 coding sequence is TGTGCCAGCAGCCAAGATGGTTCAGCCTGGGAGCAGTTCTTC. This gives the protein CASSQDGSAWEQFF.

This chain uses TRBV5-1 with TRBJ2-7; 8 nucleotides agree with TRBD1. Trimming took 4 bases from V and 3 from J; bases not matched to a gene: 9. This CDR3 spans 15 amino acids. Germline CDR1 and CDR2: SGHRS and YFSETQ. The CDR3 sequence: CASSLGTGSFYEQYF. CDR3 nucleotides: TGCGCCAGCAGCCTCGGGACAGGAAGTTTCTACGAGCAGTACTTC.

This chain joins TRBV3-1 and TRBJ2-5; D call uncertain. The CDR3 length is 14 residues. Between the trimmed V and J ends, which lost 1 base and 0 bases, there was a span of 6 bases. Germline V gene data show CDR1 as LGHDT and CDR2 as YNNKEL (reference sequence). The DNA for the CDR3 is TGTGCCAGCAGCCAAGTTTCGGACCAAGAGACCCAGTACTTC. Translation gives CASSQVSDQETQYF.

This clonotype was found many times. V usage is TRBV6-6 and J usage is TRBJ1-1, with a weak D call TRBD1 (5 bases). The germline CDR1 and CDR2 sequences are MNHNY and SVGAGI (reference sequence). CDR3 size: 12 residues. Trimming pared 6 bases from V and 4 bases from J, leaving 9 bases between. The DNA of the CDR3 is TGTGCCAGCAGCCCAGGGTCCACTGAAGCTTTCTTT. It yields the protein CASSPGSTEAFF.

V and J are TRBV7-6 and TRBJ2-7; 11 bases are a match to TRBD2. The CDR3 is made up of 13 amino acids. Germline assignment: CDR1 SGHVS and CDR2 FNYEAQ. Trimming cost V 8 bases and J 7 bases; bases outside gene matches: 7. The CDR3 DNA reads TGTGCCAGCTCCCTAGCGGGGGGTCGAGAGCAGTACTTC. It specifies CASSLAGGREQYF.

This clonotype occurred a few times. V and J are TRBV4-2 and TRBJ2-1, with D hard to call. The length of the CDR3 is 15 residues. Germline CDR1 LGHNA, CDR2 YNFKEQ. The V end was cut by 0 bases, the J end by 8 bases, with 14 bases between. The CDR3 nucleotides are TGTGCCAGCAGCCAAGATTTGGTAGCAGGACATGAGCAGTTCTTC. It is translated as CASSQDLVAGHEQFF.

The CDR3 DNA follows: TGCAGCGGGGATTTTAGCACAGATACGCAGTATTTT. As protein: CSGDFSTDTQYF. V gene TRBV29-1 combines with J gene TRBJ2-3; D gene unclear. The V and J ends lost 7 bases and 0 bases respectively, with 8 bases between them. The CDR3 has 12 residues. Germline lookup yields CDR1 SQVTM and CDR2 ANQGSEA.

This chain joins TRBV18 and TRBJ2-1, with TRBD2 identical over 13 bases. Germline assignment: CDR1 KGHSH and CDR2 LQKENI. The CDR3 length is 19 residues. V lost 5 bases, J lost 0 bases, and 10 bases stayed unmatched. In DNA form, the CDR3 reads TGTGCCAGCTCAAGACTAGCGGGGGGAAAAATCATCTCCTACAATGAGCAGTTCTTC. It is translated as CASSRLAGGKIISYNEQFF.

CDR3 region: CASSSPLSGAPSYNEQFF. The DNA for the CDR3 is TGTGCCAGCAGCTCCCCCTTGTCGGGGGCCCCTTCCTACAATGAGCAGTTCTTC. The chain links TRBV11-2 to TRBJ2-1; D is tentatively TRBD1 or TRBD2 (6 bases each). V shed 4 bases and J shed 1 base, with 20 bases lying between them. Germline CDR1 and CDR2: SGHAT and FQNNGV. There are 18 residues in the CDR3.

This chain connects TRBV12-3 or TRBV12-4 to TRBJ1-2; D remains unclear. The length of the CDR3 is 15 residues. Trimming cost V 5 bases and J 3 bases, with 16 bases left between them. This CDR3 is CASSPRVGPDYGYTF. CDR3 nucleotides: TGTGCCAGCAGTCCCCGGGTTGGGCCCGACTATGGCTACACCTTC.